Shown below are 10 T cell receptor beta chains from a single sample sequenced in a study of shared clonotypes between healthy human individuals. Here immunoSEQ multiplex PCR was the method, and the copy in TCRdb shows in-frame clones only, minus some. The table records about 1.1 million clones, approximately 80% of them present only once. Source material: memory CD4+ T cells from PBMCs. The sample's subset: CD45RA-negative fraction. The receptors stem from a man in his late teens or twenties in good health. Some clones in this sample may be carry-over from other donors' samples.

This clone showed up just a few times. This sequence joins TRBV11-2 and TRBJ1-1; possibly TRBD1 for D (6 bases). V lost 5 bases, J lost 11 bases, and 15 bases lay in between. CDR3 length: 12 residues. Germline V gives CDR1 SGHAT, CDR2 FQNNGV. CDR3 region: CASSPPGGRAFF. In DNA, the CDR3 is TGTGCCAGCAGCCCCCCGGGGGGGCGTGCTTTCTTT.

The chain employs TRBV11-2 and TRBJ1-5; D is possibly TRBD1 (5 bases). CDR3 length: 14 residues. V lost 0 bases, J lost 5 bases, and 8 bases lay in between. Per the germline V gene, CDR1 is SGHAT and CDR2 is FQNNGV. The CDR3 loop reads CASSLDGTDQPQHF. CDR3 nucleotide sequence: TGTGCCAGCAGCTTAGATGGGACCGATCAGCCCCAGCATTTT.

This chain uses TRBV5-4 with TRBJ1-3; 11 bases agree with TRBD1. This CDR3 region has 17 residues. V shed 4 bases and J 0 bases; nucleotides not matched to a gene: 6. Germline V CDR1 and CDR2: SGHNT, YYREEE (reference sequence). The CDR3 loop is CASSLRTGGVSGNTIYF. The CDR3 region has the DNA TGTGCCAGCAGCCTAAGGACAGGGGGCGTCTCTGGAAACACCATATATTTT.

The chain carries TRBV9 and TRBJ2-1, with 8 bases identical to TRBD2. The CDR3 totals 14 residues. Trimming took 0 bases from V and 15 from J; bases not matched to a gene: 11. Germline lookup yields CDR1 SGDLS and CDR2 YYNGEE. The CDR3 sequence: CASSVGPRAGGPFF. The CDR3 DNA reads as TGTGCCAGCAGCGTAGGCCCCCGGGCGGGAGGTCCGTTCTTC.

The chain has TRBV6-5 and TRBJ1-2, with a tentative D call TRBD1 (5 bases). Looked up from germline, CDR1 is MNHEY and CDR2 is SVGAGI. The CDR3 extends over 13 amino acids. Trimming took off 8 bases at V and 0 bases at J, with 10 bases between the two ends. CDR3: CASLGTTNYGYTF. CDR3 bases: TGTGCCAGCTTGGGGACGACTAACTATGGCTACACCTTC.

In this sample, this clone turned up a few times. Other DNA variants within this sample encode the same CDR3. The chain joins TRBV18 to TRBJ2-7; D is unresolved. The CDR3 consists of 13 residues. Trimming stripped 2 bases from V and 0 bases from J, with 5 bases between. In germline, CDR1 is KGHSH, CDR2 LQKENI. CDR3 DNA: TGTGCCAGCTCACCAGCCTCCTCCTACGAGCAGTACTTC. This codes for CASSPASSYEQYF.

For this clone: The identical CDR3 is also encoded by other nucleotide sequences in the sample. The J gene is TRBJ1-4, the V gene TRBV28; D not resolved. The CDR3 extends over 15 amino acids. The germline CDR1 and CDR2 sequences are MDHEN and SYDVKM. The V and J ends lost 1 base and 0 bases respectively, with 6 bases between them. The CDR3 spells CASSLSGATNEKLFF. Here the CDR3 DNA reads TGTGCCAGCAGTTTATCGGGCGCAACTAATGAAAAACTGTTTTTT. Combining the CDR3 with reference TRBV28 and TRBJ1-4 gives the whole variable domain DVKVTQSSRYLVKRTGEKVFLECVQDMDHENMFWYRQDPGLGLRLIYFSYDVKMKEKGDIPEGYSVSREKKERFSLILESASTNQTSMYLCASSLSGATNEKLFFGSGTQLSVL.

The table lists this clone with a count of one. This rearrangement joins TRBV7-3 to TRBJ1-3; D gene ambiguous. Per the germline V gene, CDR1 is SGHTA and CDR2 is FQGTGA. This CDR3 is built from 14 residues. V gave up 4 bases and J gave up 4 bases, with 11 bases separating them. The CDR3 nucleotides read TGTGCCAGCAGCTCGGGCGGGGTCGGAAACACCATATATTTT. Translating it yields CASSSGGVGNTIYF.

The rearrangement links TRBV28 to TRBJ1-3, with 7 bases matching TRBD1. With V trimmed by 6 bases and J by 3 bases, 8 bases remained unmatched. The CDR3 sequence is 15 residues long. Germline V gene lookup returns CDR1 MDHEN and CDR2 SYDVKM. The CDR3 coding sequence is TGTGCCAGCAGACGATTCCAGGGGGGTGGAAACACCATATATTTT. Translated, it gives CASRRFQGGGNTIYF.

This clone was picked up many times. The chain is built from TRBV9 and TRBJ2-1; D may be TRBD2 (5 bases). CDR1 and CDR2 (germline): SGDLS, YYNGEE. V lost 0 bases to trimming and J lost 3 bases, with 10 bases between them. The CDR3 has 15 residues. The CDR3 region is CASSVVGRNYNEQFF. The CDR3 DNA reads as TGTGCCAGCAGCGTAGTGGGGAGAAACTACAATGAGCAGTTCTTC.